This T cell receptor (beta chain) derives from a study of cytotoxic CD8 clonotypes in ibrutinib-treated CLL (dated by TCRdb to the early 2020s). About the study as a whole: The cohort had some eleven relapsed/refractory and roughly 14 treatment-naive patients; approximately 17 were IGHV unmutated. Samples averaged around 280,000 productive templates and around 91,000 productive rearrangements. Longitudinal samples were obtainable from about 30% of the roughly 90 participants in the trial. Every remission and progressive disease sample was obtained while ibrutinib was still being received by the patients. Response samples were taken after a median of 12 months on treatment, ranging from about 6 to 40 months. Cryopreserved peripheral blood mononuclear cells were obtained prior to treatment, at the time of response, and at either disease progression or sustained remission. Partial responses were observed in about 25 patients and complete responses in 2; after a median follow-up of around 68 months, remission was maintained in approximately 14 patients and progression was observed in approximately 12.

Per the germline V gene (reference sequence), MNHEY is the CDR1 and SMNVEV is the CDR2. Here V drops 7 bases and J drops 11 bases, and the junction holds 10 bases not matched to any gene. The CDR3 spans 12 residues, from the cysteine through the phenylalanine. The CDR3 DNA has 36 bases and is translated from base 1. Worth noting for this clone: What antigen it recognizes has not been identified. Qualities for individual bases were not recorded, and no much larger clone is one base off.

The time point label, read with the paper, signifies: less than 30 months on ibrutinib. For TCR beta library preparation, 1.5 to 2 micrograms of genomic DNA was extracted from cryopreserved PBMCs. High-throughput TCR beta sequencing was performed on longitudinal blood samples from CLL patients receiving ibrutinib monotherapy. Patients were enrolled in a phase 2 open-label single-center ibrutinib monotherapy trial. Results the study describes overall, beyond this receptor: Baseline clonality exceeded that of age-matched healthy donors and correlated strongly with circulating CD8+ T-cell counts. Public clonotypes were rare and either contracted or stayed stable during treatment, and the rise in clonality at ibrutinib response reflected the expansion of private clonotypes. Clonality rose at ibrutinib response, remained stable during sustained remission, and dropped back toward baseline at progression. Lymph node repertoires were not examined, and the timing of sampling was not matched between patients in sustained remission and those whose disease progressed.

A MiSeq instrument was used for deep resolution sequencing, which targeted depths ranging from 1 in 1 million up to 1 in 200,000 T cells, with coverage averaging 10x for each clonotype. TCR beta libraries were generated with the immunoSEQ hsTCRB Kit. Regarding the original processing steps: Data were analyzed with ImmunoSEQ Data Assistant and ImmunoSEQ Analyzer, with V, D and J genes assigned per IMGT definitions. Clonality, which ranges from 0 to 1, was calculated as one minus the normalized Shannon entropy of productive rearrangement frequencies. Only overrepresented clonotypes making up at least 0.05% of the repertoire of each patient were included in the public clonotype analysis. Thirteen age-matched healthy donor repertoires from immuneACCESS served as clonality controls. Here the immuneACCESS table is served through TCRdb, limited to in-frame sequences with V and J called. Missing clones are a known gap in these copies; in checked studies unresolved V genes cover under half, and the rest lacks a known reason. V, J and clone size were drawn from that table, and D and trimming were deduced from the DNA. Within this sample are approximately 130,000 clones, with around four fifths of them counted one time only. The ten biggest clones cover roughly 3.5% of the sample.

Here the sequenced sample was PBMCs, taken after 24 months of ibrutinib treatment. Rearrangement joined TRBV27 to TRBJ1-1, with TRBD1 identical over 7 junction bases. The receptor was isolated from a human donor with chronic lymphocytic leukemia. The CDR3 reads CASTSPGGLAFF. At the DNA level, the sequence is TGTGCCAGCACCTCACCAGGGGGACTGGCTTTCTTT.